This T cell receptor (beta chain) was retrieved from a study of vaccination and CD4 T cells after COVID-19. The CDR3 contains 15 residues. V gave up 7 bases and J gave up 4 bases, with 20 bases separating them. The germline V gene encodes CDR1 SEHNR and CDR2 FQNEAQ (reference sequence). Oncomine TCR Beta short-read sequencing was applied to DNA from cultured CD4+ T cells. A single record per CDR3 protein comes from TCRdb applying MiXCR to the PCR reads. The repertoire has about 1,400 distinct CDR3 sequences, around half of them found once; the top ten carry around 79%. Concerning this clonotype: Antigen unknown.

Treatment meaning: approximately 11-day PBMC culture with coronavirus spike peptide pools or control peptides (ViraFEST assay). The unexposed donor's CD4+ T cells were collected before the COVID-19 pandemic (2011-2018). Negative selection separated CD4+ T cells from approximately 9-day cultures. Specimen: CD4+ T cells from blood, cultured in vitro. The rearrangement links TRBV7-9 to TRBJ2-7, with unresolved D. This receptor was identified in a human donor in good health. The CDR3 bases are TGTGCCAGCAACCACCAGGCCAACCCCGGGTACGAGCAGTACTTC. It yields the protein CASNHQANPGYEQYF.